Listed below are T cell receptor beta chains from one sample, sequenced in a study of cytomegalovirus exposure and HLA in healthy donors. Assay: immunoSEQ multiplex PCR; the TCRdb copy retains only in-frame clones and omits some. Of some 76,000 clones in the sample, around 94% are singletons; the top ten hold more than 3%. The specimen sequenced was PBMCs. All receptors derive from a woman aged 18-35 years in good health and CMV-seropositive. The conserved cysteine and the conserved F or W are not part of the CDR3 here. A D gene is named only where the DNA matches it firmly.

>TRBV28|-|TRBJ2-6
ATTVGSGANVLT
>TRBV7-3|-|TRBJ1-1
ASSSQGGTEAF
>TRBV5-1|-|TRBJ2-3
ASSLEQNTDTQY
>TRBV5-5|TRBD1|TRBJ1-2
ASSPTRTGFGYT
>TRBV29-1|-|TRBJ1-2
SVDQAYGYT
>TRBV21-1|-|TRBJ1-6
ASSKAKGRTSPLH
>TRBV28|-|TRBJ2-7
ASRAYSYEQY
>TRBV5-4|TRBD2|TRBJ2-5
ASSLPSGGASQY
>TRBV27|-|TRBJ1-1
ASSLLGGMNTEAF
>TRBV27|-|TRBJ1-5
ASSSLWDTNQPQH
>TRBV7-2|-|TRBJ1-2
ASNPSPANYGYT
>TRBV15|-|TRBJ1-6
ATSRDPTGPSSYNSPLH
>TRBV27|TRBD1|TRBJ2-5
ASSKFPGQAQETQY
>TRBV6-4|TRBD2|TRBJ2-3
ASSEELAGGPYTQY
>TRBV18|TRBD2|TRBJ2-5
ASSPPGLAEETQY
>TRBV6-1|-|TRBJ2-3
ASSEVEGTDTQY
>TRBV5-1|TRBD2|TRBJ2-1
ASSLSRENEQF
>TRBV7-3|-|TRBJ2-3
ASSLTGAYTDTQY
>TRBV12-5|-|TRBJ2-3
ASGSNTDTQY
>TRBV7-3|-|TRBJ2-2
ASSPPGIGANTGELF
>TRBV7-2|TRBD1|TRBJ2-7
ASSRQGAVYEQY
>TRBV7-2|-|TRBJ2-1
ASRADSTLYNEQF
>TRBV4-3|TRBD2|TRBJ2-3
ASSQDALAGGTSDTQY
>TRBV4-1|TRBD1|TRBJ2-7
ASSQGQLNYEQY
>TRBV28|TRBD1|TRBJ1-5
ASSQNPGTGGYNQPQH
>TRBV29-1|-|TRBJ2-7
SVALAGPGHEQY
>TRBV7-2|-|TRBJ1-1
ASSFSDGNTEAF
>TRBV5-1|TRBD2|TRBJ2-3
ASASSGGRDTQY
>TRBV29-1|-|TRBJ2-7
SVEDLATYEQY
>TRBV27|TRBD1|TRBJ2-2
ASSLPPGTGYRELF
>TRBV19|-|TRBJ2-2
ASSPRANTGELF
>TRBV9|TRBD2|TRBJ2-7
ASSSHSGGPAYEQY
>TRBV30|-|TRBJ2-7
AWSVEARYEQY
>TRBV5-1|-|TRBJ2-2
ASTPVGGRPPGELF
>TRBV4-3|-|TRBJ2-1
ASSYGGIGNEQF
>TRBV4-1|TRBD1|TRBJ2-7
ASSQVRGLGEQY
>TRBV6-1|TRBD2|TRBJ2-3
ASSVLAGQEDTQY
>TRBV7-6|TRBD2|TRBJ2-5
ASSRRGGKETQY
>TRBV10-3|TRBD2|TRBJ2-7
AISHTGGEDTYEQY
>TRBV27|TRBD2|TRBJ2-7
ASSFHGTSGSYEQY
>TRBV7-3|-|TRBJ2-3
ASSPTGGPTDTQY
>TRBV11-2|TRBD2|TRBJ2-3
ASSTRGVGTDTQY
>TRBV7-6|TRBD1|TRBJ1-6
ASSWARDRSSYNSPLH
>TRBV5-6|TRBD2|TRBJ2-2
ASSVGGITGELF
>TRBV29-1|TRBD1|TRBJ2-2
SVTGQGVSTGELF
>TRBV6-6|-|TRBJ2-3
ASSPRRY
>TRBV5-8|-|TRBJ1-6
ASSLVASPLH
>TRBV27|-|TRBJ2-1
ASSFGRASNEQF
>TRBV7-8|-|TRBJ2-2
ASSRETGELF
>TRBV11-3|-|TRBJ2-7
ASRVGSYEQY
>TRBV29-1|-|TRBJ1-2
SVENRLYGYT